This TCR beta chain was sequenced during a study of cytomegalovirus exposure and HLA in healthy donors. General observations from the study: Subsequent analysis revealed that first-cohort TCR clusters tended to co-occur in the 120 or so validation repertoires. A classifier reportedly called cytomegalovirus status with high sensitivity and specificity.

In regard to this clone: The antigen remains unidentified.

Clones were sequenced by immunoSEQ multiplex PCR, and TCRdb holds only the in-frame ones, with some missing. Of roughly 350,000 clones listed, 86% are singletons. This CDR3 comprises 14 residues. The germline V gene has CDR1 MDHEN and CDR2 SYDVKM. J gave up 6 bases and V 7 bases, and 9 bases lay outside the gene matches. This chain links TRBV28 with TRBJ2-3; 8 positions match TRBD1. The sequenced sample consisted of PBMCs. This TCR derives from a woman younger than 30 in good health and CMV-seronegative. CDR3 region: CASNPDRGGDTQYF. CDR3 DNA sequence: TGTGCCAGCAACCCCGACAGGGGCGGTGATACGCAGTATTTT.